The 14 T cell receptor beta chains listed next were all sequenced from one sample in a study of blood T cell repertoires in COVID-19 (dated by TCRdb to the early 2020s). Library method: the immunoSEQ multiplex PCR assay. This is the immuneACCESS table as TCRdb keeps it, with only in-frame sequences that have V and J called. A part of the clones is gone; compared with another copy, unresolved V genes explain less than half, and the rest is unexplained. The sample table shows about 150,000 clones, and 84% are seen once. The top ten clonotypes cover roughly two fifths of the sample. Material: peripheral blood. Receptors originate from a human donor in a cohort sampled during active COVID-19.

The chain combines TRBV3-1 (or the pseudogene TRBV3-2) with TRBJ1-2; D is unresolved. Germline V gene sequence: CDR1 LGHDT, CDR2 YNNKEL (reference sequence). CDR3 length: 12 amino acids. The ends were cut back, 0 bases at V and 10 bases at J, with 9 bases in the middle. The CDR3 sequence is CASSQEGRVYTF. CDR3 in DNA: TGTGCCAGCAGCCAAGAGGGGAGGGTCTACACCTTC.

The V gene is TRBV4-3, the J gene TRBJ1-2; TRBD1 aligns across 7 bases. With V trimmed by 5 bases and J by 3 bases, 9 bases remained unmatched. The germline V gene has CDR1 LGHNA and CDR2 YSLEER. The CDR3 runs to 15 residues. The chain's CDR3 is CASSNRQGTDYGYTF. DNA for the CDR3: TGCGCCAGCAGCAATCGACAGGGTACAGACTATGGCTACACCTTC.

This clone was recorded only once. Here the CDR3 DNA reads TGTGCCAGCAGTCGGGGGACGGGCTTGAGTGAGGCCCAGTACTTC. As protein: CASSRGTGLSEAQYF. This chain links TRBV6-2 or TRBV6-3 with TRBJ2-5, with a possible D match to TRBD2 (6 bases). Germline values: CDR1 MNHEY, CDR2 SVGEGT. V shed 5 bases and J shed 9 bases, with 22 bases lying between them. CDR3 length: 15 amino acids.

The chain recombines TRBV19 with TRBJ2-7; 11 positions match TRBD1. Germline loops: CDR1 LNHDA, CDR2 SQIVND (reference sequence). The CDR3 extends over 15 amino acids. V lost 5 bases and J lost 3; bases outside the gene matches: 6. CDR3: CASSATGTGGYEQYF. CDR3 nucleotides: TGTGCCAGTAGTGCGACCGGGACAGGGGGCTACGAGCAGTACTTC.

The chain has TRBV4-3 and TRBJ1-2; 12 bases align to TRBD1. This CDR3 has 16 amino acids. The V gene's germline CDR1 is LGHNA and CDR2 YSLEER. V lost 5 bases, J lost 8 bases, and 12 bases stayed unmatched. This CDR3 is CASSAALGQGARGYTF. In nucleotides, the CDR3 is TGCGCCAGCAGCGCGGCCCTGGGACAGGGGGCTAGAGGCTACACCTTC.

CDR3 nucleotide sequence: TGTGCCAGCAGTTACGACAGGGGTAGCTATGGCTACACCTTC. Translating it yields CASSYDRGSYGYTF. The V gene is TRBV6-2 or TRBV6-3, the J gene TRBJ1-2; 8 bases are a match to TRBD1. Germline V CDR1 and CDR2: MNHEY, SVGEGT. This CDR3 is 14 amino acids long. J gave up 4 bases and V 2 bases, and 3 bases lay outside the gene matches.

In this sample, this clone turned up once. The chain employs TRBV29-1 and TRBJ2-2; maybe TRBD1 (6 bases). CDR1 and CDR2 from the germline V gene are SQVTM and ANQGSEA. Trimming removed 7 bases from V and 1 base from J, with 10 bases in between. The CDR3 has 13 amino acids. Here the CDR3 reads CSARGQNTGELFF. The CDR3 DNA is TGCAGCGCCCGGGGACAGAACACCGGGGAGCTGTTTTTT.

CDR3 coding DNA: TGTGCCAGCACTATAGGGACTAGCGGGAGTCGGACCGGGGAGCTGTTTTTT. This encodes CASTIGTSGSRTGELFF. The J gene is TRBJ2-2, the V gene TRBV25-1; 14 nucleotides agree with TRBD2. CDR3 length: 17 amino acids. Losses at the gene ends were 7 bases for V and 5 bases for J; bases not matched to a gene: 9. Germline values: CDR1 MGHDK, CDR2 SYGVNS.

The sample holds one count of this clone. The chain has TRBV7-7 and TRBJ1-5, with D perhaps TRBD1 (6 bases). The V end was cut by 5 bases, the J end by 2 bases, with 16 bases between. Germline CDR1 is SSHAT and CDR2 is FNYEAQ (reference sequence). The CDR3 covers 16 residues. This CDR3 reads CASSEHSGVGNQPQHF. The CDR3 DNA reads as TGTGCCAGCAGCGAACACTCAGGGGTAGGCAATCAGCCCCAGCATTTT.

The rearrangement joins TRBV19 to TRBJ2-2; the match to TRBD1 covers 10 bases. From germline, CDR1 is LNHDA and CDR2 SQIVND (reference sequence). J was trimmed by 4 bases and V by 4 bases; bases with no gene match: 6. CDR3 length: 16 amino acids. The CDR3 nucleotides are TGTGCCAGTAGTACCGGACAGGGGGTGGGCACCGGGGAGCTGTTTTTT. This translates into CASSTGQGVGTGELFF.

The chain links TRBV7-2 to TRBJ1-3; 7 bases fit TRBD1. V dropped 3 bases and J dropped 4; count of bases not matched to a gene: 6. The CDR3 extends over 15 amino acids. Germline V gene sequence: CDR1 SGHTA, CDR2 FQGNSA. The CDR3 DNA reads as TGTGCCAGCAGCTTCATAAGGGGGCTAGGAAACACCATATATTTT. Residues: CASSFIRGLGNTIYF. Drawing the rest from reference TRBV7-2 and TRBJ1-3, the complete variable domain is GAGVSQSPSNKVTEKGKDVELRCDPISGHTALYWYRQSLGQGLEFLIYFQGNSAPDKSGLPSDRFSAERTGGSVSTLTIQRTQQEDSAVYLCASSFIRGLGNTIYFGEGSWLTVV.

The V call is TRBV15, the J call TRBJ2-1; weak D call: TRBD2 (6 bases). With 5 bases removed from V and 7 bases from J, the gap between germline ends came to 18 bases. The CDR3 sequence is 15 residues long. Germline CDR1 LNHNV, CDR2 YYDKDF (reference sequence). The CDR3 here is CATSGTSFRRNEQFF. For the CDR3, the DNA is TGTGCCACCAGCGGAACTAGCTTCCGAAGGAATGAGCAGTTCTTC.

The chain recombines TRBV10-1 with TRBJ2-7; D is uncertain. CDR3 length equals 12 residues. CDR1 is WNHNN, CDR2 SYGVQD, per germline (reference sequence). Trimming pared 7 bases from V and 1 base from J, leaving 8 bases between. CDR3 protein: CASKNSSYEQYF. DNA for the CDR3: TGCGCCAGCAAGAACTCGTCCTACGAGCAGTACTTC.

The V and J genes are TRBV27 and TRBJ2-4; a weak D match, TRBD1 (5 bases). Trimming cost V 5 bases and J 3 bases, with 17 bases left between them. Per the germline V gene, CDR1 is MNHEY and CDR2 is SMNVEV (reference sequence). The CDR3 sequence is 16 residues long. CDR3 DNA: TGTGCCAGCAGTCCGTACGGGCAAGGGGTCAAAAACATTCAGTACTTC. Translating gives CASSPYGQGVKNIQYF.